This T cell receptor (beta chain) came from a study of shared clonotypes between healthy human individuals. The overall study: The plates for each donor numbered three CD4 naive, three CD4 memory, two CD8 naive and one CD8 memory. General observations from the study: Sharing across four donors was highest in naive CD4 (approximately 5%) and lowest in memory CD8 (approximately 0.4%).

This clone was counted once. Its antigen is unknown. The assay was immunoSEQ multiplex PCR, and TCRdb's table has in-frame clones only and misses some. The table records hundreds of thousands of clones, 90% to 95% of them present only once. Germline V gene sequence: CDR1 SNHLY, CDR2 FYNNEI. V was pared by 7 bases and J by 6 bases, with 9 bases between. The CDR3 runs 11 residues. Naive CD8 isolation took CD45RO-negative cells positively selected for CCR7 and excluded terminally differentiated effector memory CD45RA+ cells. Donors had no recently reported acute infections or vaccinations and were HIV-negative. Donors, without exception, were Caucasian adults residing in Nashville, Tennessee.

The sequenced sample consisted of naive CD8+ T cells sorted from blood. The gene calls are TRBV2 and TRBJ2-5, with TRBD1 as a possible D gene (5 bases). The sequence was obtained from a woman aged 25 to 39 in good health. The CDR3 here is CASMTEQTQYF. The DNA for the CDR3 is TGTGCCAGCATGACAGAGCAGACCCAGTACTTC.